This entry lists 5 T cell receptor beta chains sequenced from one sample in a study of T cell changes during pregnancy in multiple sclerosis. Profiled with immunoSEQ multiplex PCR; TCRdb holds only in-frame clones, not every one. Altogether 90,000 to 100,000 clones are present, more than 85% being singletons, with the ten largest covering roughly 1.4%. Sequences were derived from peripheral blood, sampled in the first trimester of pregnancy. The receptors stem from a female donor with multiple sclerosis, enrolled in a pregnancy study.

This chain links TRBV9 with TRBJ2-3; 12 bases align to TRBD2. This CDR3 spans 20 amino acids. Trimming took 2 bases from V and 3 from J; bases not matched to a gene: 16. CDR1 is SGDLS, CDR2 YYNGEE, per germline. CDR3 in DNA: TGTGCCAGCAGCGTGGGACCCCGCCACACTAGCGGGAGGCGGACAGATACGCAGTATTTT. It specifies CASSVGPRHTSGRRTDTQYF.

The chain links TRBV6-6 to TRBJ2-1; 9 bases match TRBD1. Germline assignment: CDR1 MNHNY and CDR2 SVGAGI (reference sequence). This CDR3 has 15 residues. V shed 6 bases, J shed 5 bases, and the junction held 8 bases outside the gene matches. In nucleotides, the CDR3 is TGTGCCAGCAGATCCGGGACAGGGTTTCACAATGAGCAGTTCTTC. Its protein is CASRSGTGFHNEQFF.

The chain recombines TRBV5-1 with TRBJ2-3; D ambiguous. Per the germline V gene, CDR1 is SGHRS and CDR2 is YFSETQ. This CDR3 contains 16 residues. V was pared by 1 base and J by 9 bases, with 21 bases between. The CDR3 DNA reads as TGCGCCAGCAGCTTGAGGCTAGAACTAAAACCCGGGACGCAGTATTTT. It translates to CASSLRLELKPGTQYF.

The chain uses TRBV6-1 and TRBJ2-1; 7 bases line up with TRBD2. V lost 5 bases, J lost 6 bases, and 7 bases stayed unmatched. CDR1 MNHNS and CDR2 SASEGT come from the germline V gene. The CDR3 has 14 amino acids. This CDR3 reads CASSPWTRGNEQFF. The CDR3 DNA reads TGTGCCAGCAGTCCCTGGACTAGGGGCAATGAGCAGTTCTTC.

The J gene is TRBJ2-1, the V gene TRBV9, with D possibly being TRBD2 (5 bases). Germline-derived CDR1 and CDR2 are SGDLS and YYNGEE. This CDR3 is 12 amino acids long. V lost 4 bases and J lost 10, with 12 bases in between. In DNA form, the CDR3 reads TGTGCCAGCAGCCCTGCGGGTGACGAGCAGTTCTTC. Translation gives CASSPAGDEQFF.